This T cell receptor (beta chain) was identified in a study of cytomegalovirus exposure and HLA in healthy donors. As for the study in general: Early on, a data release was issued that held about 85 million unique TCRs from HLA-typed donors. Study-wide results and caveats: Per published reports, the classifier diagnosed cytomegalovirus status with high specificity and sensitivity. Associated with HLA alleles at 0.05 false discovery rate in a later analysis were fewer than 20,000 TCR beta sequences.

A word on this clone: Its cognate antigen is unknown.

PCR amplification relied on 60 Vbeta primers (plus 13 Jbeta primers). Per the authors' pipeline: A follow-up analysis tallied about 80 million unique TCR beta chains, roughly 11 million shared. Data came from immunoSEQ multiplex PCR; TCRdb stores just in-frame clones and leaves some out. V and J calls and clone size are those listed in that table; D and trimming were worked out from the DNA. This table holds about 210,000 clones, roughly 87% found once. Trimming left V 2 bases short and J 1 base short, with 9 bases between. Germline-derived CDR1 and CDR2 are MNHNY and SVGAGI (reference sequence). CDR3 length: 14 residues.

The origin of this receptor is a man aged 40-50 years in good health and CMV-seropositive. Material for sequencing was PBMCs. The rearrangement joins TRBV6-6 to TRBJ2-7, with no clear D. CDR3 in DNA: TGTGCCAGCAGTTACGGGCAGTTGTCCTACGAGCAGTACTTC. Its protein product is CASSYGQLSYEQYF.